The sequence of this T cell receptor (beta chain) was determined in a study of CD8 T cells in Susac syndrome. An input of about 0.45 to 1 ug of RNA was subjected to reverse transcription using random hexamers. TCRdb reprocessed the immunoSEQ multiplex PCR reads with MiXCR, giving one entry per CDR3 protein. This sample has approximately 68,000 distinct CDR3 sequences, with just under 95% found just once. V dropped 0 bases and J dropped 5; count of bases not matched to a gene: 7. The CDR3 spans 15 residues. Germline loops: CDR1 SGDLS, CDR2 YYNGEE. The source material was CD8+ T cells from PBMCs. The chain uses TRBV9 and TRBJ1-2, with TRBD1 matching over 7 bases. This sequence originates from a human donor with multiple sclerosis. CDR3 residues: CASSVGGQISYGYTF. Written as DNA, the CDR3 is TGTGCCAGCAGCGTAGGGGGACAGATATCATATGGCTACACCTTC.